This entry is about one T cell receptor beta chain. This sample was included in a study of T-cell reconstitution after alpha-beta-depleted transplantation in children. Preparation of the TCRbeta library used unique molecular identifiers. TCRdb re-derived calls from the PCR reads in MiXCR, one entry per CDR3 protein. Seen here are hundreds of thousands of distinct CDR3 sequences, around 16% observed once, and the top ten hold 1.1%. This CDR3 contains 12 residues. V was shortened by 3 bases and J by 4 bases, with 6 bases between the two germline ends. Germline-derived CDR1 and CDR2 are PRHDT and FYEKMQ (reference sequence).

This receptor was taken from a human donor who donated a stem cell graft to a child with acute myeloid leukemia. The rearrangement uses TRBV13 and TRBJ1-2; D is unclear. Sample: PBMCs from the stem cell graft donor, taken from the stem cell graft. This chain's CDR3 is CASSLDVYGYTF. In nucleotides, the CDR3 is TGTGCCAGCAGCTTGGATGTCTATGGCTACACCTTC.